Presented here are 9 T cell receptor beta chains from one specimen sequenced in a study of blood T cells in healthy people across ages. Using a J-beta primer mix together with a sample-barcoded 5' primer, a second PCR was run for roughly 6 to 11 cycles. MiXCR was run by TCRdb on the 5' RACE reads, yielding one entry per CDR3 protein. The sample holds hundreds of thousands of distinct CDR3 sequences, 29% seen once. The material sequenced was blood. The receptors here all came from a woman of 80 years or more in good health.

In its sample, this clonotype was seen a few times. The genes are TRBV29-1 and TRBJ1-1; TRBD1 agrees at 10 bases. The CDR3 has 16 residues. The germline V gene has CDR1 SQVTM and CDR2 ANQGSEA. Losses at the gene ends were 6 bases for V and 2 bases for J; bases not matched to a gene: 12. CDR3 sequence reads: CSVLGQGTGFNTEAFF. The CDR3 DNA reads TGCAGCGTCCTGGGACAGGGGACGGGGTTTAACACTGAAGCTTTCTTT.

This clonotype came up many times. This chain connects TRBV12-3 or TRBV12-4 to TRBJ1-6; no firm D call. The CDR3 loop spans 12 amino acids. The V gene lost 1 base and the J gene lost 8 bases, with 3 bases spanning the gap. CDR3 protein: CASSLVYSPLHF. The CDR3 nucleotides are TGTGCCAGCAGTTTAGTTTATTCACCCCTCCACTTT.

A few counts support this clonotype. In DNA, the CDR3 is TGTGCCAGCAGGAGCACTACCCACACAGGAGGGATAACTGGGGCCAACGTCCTGACTTTC. This codes for CASRSTTHTGGITGANVLTF. The chain couples TRBV6-2 or TRBV6-3 to TRBJ2-6; perhaps TRBD2 as D (6 bases). The CDR3 totals 20 residues. V dropped 6 bases and J dropped 2 bases, with 26 bases sitting between them. The germline gives CDR1 MNHEY, CDR2 SVGEGT.

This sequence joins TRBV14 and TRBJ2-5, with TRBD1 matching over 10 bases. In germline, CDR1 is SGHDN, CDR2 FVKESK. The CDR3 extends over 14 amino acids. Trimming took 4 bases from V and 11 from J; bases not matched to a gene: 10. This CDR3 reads CASSRGTGEDEQYF. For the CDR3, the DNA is TGTGCCAGCAGCCGAGGGACAGGGGAGGATGAGCAGTACTTC.

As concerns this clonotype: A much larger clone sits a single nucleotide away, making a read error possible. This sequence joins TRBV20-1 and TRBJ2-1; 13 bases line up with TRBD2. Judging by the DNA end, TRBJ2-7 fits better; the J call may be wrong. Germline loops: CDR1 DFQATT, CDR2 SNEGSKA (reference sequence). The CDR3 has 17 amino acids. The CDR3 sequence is CSAGPQGTSGVYNEQYF. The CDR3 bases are TGCAGTGCTGGGCCCCAGGGGACTAGCGGGGTTTACAATGAGCAGTACTTC.

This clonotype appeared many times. CDR3 sequence: CSARVSSVADTQYF. CDR3 in DNA: TGCAGTGCTAGAGTCTCAAGTGTCGCAGATACGCAGTATTTT. J is TRBJ2-3 and V is TRBV20-1, with D hard to call. Germline loops: CDR1 DFQATT, CDR2 SNEGSKA (reference sequence). This CDR3 contains 14 residues. V was shortened by 1 base and J by 4 bases, with 12 bases between the two germline ends.

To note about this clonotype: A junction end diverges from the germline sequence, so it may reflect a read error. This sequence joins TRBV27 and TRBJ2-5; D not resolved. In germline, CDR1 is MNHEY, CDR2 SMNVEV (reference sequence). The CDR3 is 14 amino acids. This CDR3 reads CACSRGRAQETQYF. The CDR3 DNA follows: TGTGCCTGCAGTCGCGGACGGGCCCAAGAGACCCAGTACTTC.

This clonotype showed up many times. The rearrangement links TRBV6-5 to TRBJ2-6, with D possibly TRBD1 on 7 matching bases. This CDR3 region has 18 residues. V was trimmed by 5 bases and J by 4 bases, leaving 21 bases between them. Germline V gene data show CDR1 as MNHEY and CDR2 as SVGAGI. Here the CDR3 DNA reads TGTGCCAGCAGTCACTGGCGGGACAGTCGTTTAGGGGCCAACGTCCTGACTTTC. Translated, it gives CASSHWRDSRLGANVLTF.

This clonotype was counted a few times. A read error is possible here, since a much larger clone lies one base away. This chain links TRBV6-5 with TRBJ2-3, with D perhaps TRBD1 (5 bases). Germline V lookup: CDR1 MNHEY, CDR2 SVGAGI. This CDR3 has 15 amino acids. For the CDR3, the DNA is TGTACCAGCAGTACAGGCTCTACGACCGTAGATACGCAGTATTTT. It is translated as CTSSTGSTTVDTQYF.